This T cell receptor beta chain originates from a study of T-cell memory formation after mild COVID-19. MiXCR, run by TCRdb on the 5' RACE reads, gives a single entry per CDR3 protein. The sample lists 100,000 or so distinct CDR3 sequences; 11% were seen once. Trimming cost V 3 bases and J 0 bases, with 12 bases left between them. Per the germline V gene, CDR1 is SGHVS and CDR2 is FQNEAQ. This CDR3 has 16 amino acids. The source material was PBMCs or a T cell subset sorted from them (not recorded which). The chain employs TRBV7-8 and TRBJ2-1; D unresolved. The sequence derives from a man aged 18 to 29 who had mild COVID-19 (a few samples of this study predate the infection). Cell type and time point are not known. CDR3 sequence reads: CASSFGGVSSYNEQFF. The CDR3 nucleotides are TGTGCCAGCAGCTTTGGTGGGGTTAGCTCCTACAATGAGCAGTTCTTC. Full variable domain (outside the CDR3, taken from reference TRBV7-8 and TRBJ2-1): GAGVSQSPRYKVAKRGQDVALRCDPISGHVSLFWYQQALGQGPEFLTYFQNEAQLDKSGLPSDRFFAERPEGSVSTLKIQRTQQEDSAVYLCASSFGGVSSYNEQFFGPGTRLTVL.